This T cell receptor (beta chain) was observed in a study of beta chain features in type 1 diabetes. At the level of the study: No patient-donor differences in age, gender, total cells or subset yield.

This clone was detected only a few times. What it binds is unknown. Notes on the study in general: All four CD4+ subsets from Type 1 diabetes patients carried moderately but significantly shorter TCRB CDR3s. Comparison showed that naive, central memory and Treg TCRB repertoires appeared more similar among patients than among healthy donors.

V was clipped by 0 bases and J by 8 bases; unmatched bases: 5. Germline V gene sequence: CDR1 SGHTA, CDR2 FQGNSA. This CDR3 region has 16 residues. The sequenced template was cDNA made from the entire isolated RNA. Approximately 3.5 million reads per sample on average were obtained from naive, central memory and regulatory T cell samples. Here immunoSEQ multiplex PCR was the method, and the copy in TCRdb shows in-frame clones only, minus some. The data contain 500,000 to 650,000 clones, around 11% of them singletons. The chain is built from TRBV7-2 and TRBJ2-1; 12 nucleotides agree with TRBD1. Source material: naive CD4+ T cells from blood. This receptor was obtained from a man aged 25 to 40 with type 1 diabetes. The CDR3: CASSLAPGTGGHEQFF. The DNA for the CDR3 is TGTGCCAGCAGCTTAGCCCCCGGGACAGGGGGCCATGAGCAGTTCTTC.